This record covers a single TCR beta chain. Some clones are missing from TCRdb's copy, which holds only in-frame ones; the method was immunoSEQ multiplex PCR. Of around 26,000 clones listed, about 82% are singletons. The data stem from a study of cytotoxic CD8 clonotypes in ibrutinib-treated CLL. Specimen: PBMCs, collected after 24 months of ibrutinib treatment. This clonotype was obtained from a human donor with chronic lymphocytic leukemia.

The CDR3 nucleotides are TGCGCCAGCAGCTTGTTACCGTCCATGAACACTGAAGCTTTCTTT. Its translation: CASSLLPSMNTEAFF. The chain is built from TRBV5-1 and TRBJ1-1; D ambiguous. V lost 1 base and J lost 0, with 10 bases in between. This CDR3 is 15 amino acids long. Germline CDR1 SGHRS, CDR2 YFSETQ.